The clone carrying this T cell receptor beta chain came up a few times. Its antigen is undetermined. V dropped 6 bases and J dropped 4 bases, with 12 bases sitting between them. Germline CDR1 and CDR2: SQVTM and ANQGSEA. The length of the CDR3 is 12 residues. TCRdb processed the 5' RACE reads anew with MiXCR; each CDR3 protein has one entry. The table shows some 64,000 distinct CDR3 sequences, with more than 10% occurring only once. This record comes from a study of early T cells in non-severe SARS-CoV-2 infection. General study points: VDJdb matching skewed toward anti-spike CD8 responses, missing private and CD4 specificities.

The rearrangement joins TRBV29-1 to TRBJ1-2; maybe TRBD1 (5 bases). This receptor was obtained from an adult who was a healthcare worker with PCR-confirmed SARS-CoV-2 infection or an uninfected control (not recorded which). The specimen sequenced was whole blood. As DNA, the CDR3 is TGCAGCGTGAACTTTGGGGCCTATGGCTACACCTTC. This sequence encodes CSVNFGAYGYTF.